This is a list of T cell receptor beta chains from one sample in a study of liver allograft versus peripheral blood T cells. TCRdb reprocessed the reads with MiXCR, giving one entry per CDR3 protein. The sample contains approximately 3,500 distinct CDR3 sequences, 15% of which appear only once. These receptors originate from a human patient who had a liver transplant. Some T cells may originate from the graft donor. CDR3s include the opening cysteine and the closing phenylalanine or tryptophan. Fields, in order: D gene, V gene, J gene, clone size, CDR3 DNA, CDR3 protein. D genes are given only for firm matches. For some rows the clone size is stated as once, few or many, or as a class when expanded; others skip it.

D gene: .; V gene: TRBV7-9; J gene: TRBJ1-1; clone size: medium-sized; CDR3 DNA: TGTGCCAGCAGCTATGAAGGCGTCACTGAAGCTTTCTTT; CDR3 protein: CASSYEGVTEAFF
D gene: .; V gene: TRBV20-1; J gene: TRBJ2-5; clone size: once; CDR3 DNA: TGCAGTGCCTACTCGGCGGAAGAGACCCAGTACTTC; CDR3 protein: CSAYSAEETQYF
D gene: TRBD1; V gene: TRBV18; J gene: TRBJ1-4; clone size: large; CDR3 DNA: TGTGCCAGCTCACCTCGGACAGGGCGAGGAGAAAAACTGTTTTTT; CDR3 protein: CASSPRTGRGEKLFF
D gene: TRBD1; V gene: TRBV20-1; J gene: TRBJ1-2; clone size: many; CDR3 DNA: TGCAGTGCTAGAGATACCGCAGGGGGCAGCTACACCTTC; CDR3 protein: CSARDTAGGSYTF
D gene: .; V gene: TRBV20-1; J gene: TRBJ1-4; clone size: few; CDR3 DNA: TGCAGTGCTAGAGATCTGGGGGTTCGTAATGAAAAACTGTTTTTT; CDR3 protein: CSARDLGVRNEKLFF
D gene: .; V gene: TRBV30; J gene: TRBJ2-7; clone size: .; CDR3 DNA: TGTGCCTGGAGGAACAGCCCCTACGAGCAGTACTTC; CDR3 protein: CAWRNSPYEQYF
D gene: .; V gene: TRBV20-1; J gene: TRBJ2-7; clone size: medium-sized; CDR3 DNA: TGCAGTGCTAGGGAGGTGGGGGGTGCCTACGAGCAGTACTTC; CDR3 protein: CSAREVGGAYEQYF
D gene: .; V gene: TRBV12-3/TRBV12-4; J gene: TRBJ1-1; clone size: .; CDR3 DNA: TGTGCCAGCGGGGGGAACACTGAAGCTTTCTTT; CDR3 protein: CASGGNTEAFF
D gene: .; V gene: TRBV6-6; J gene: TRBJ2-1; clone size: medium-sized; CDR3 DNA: TGTGCCAGCAGTTACAGCCGGGACCCCGCGGCGTACAATGAGCAGTTCTTC; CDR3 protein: CASSYSRDPAAYNEQFF
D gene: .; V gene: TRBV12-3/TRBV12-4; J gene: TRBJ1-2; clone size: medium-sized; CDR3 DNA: TGTGCCAGCAGTTTAGTTGGGGGGGCAGCTTTAAACTATGGCTACACCTTC; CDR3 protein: CASSLVGGAALNYGYTF
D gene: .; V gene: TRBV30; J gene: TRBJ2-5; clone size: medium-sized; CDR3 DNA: TGTGCCTGGAGTGTGGGACCTAAGCAAGAGACCCAGTACTTC; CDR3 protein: CAWSVGPKQETQYF
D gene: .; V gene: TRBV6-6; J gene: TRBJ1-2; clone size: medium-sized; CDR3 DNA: TGTGCCAGCAGCCCACTCCGGGACGGTGGCTACACCTTC; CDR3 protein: CASSPLRDGGYTF
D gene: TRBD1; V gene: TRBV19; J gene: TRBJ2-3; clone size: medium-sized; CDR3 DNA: TGTGCCAGTAGTATCCTACCGGGACAGGGTGCAGTGGATACGCAGTATTTT; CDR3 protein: CASSILPGQGAVDTQYF
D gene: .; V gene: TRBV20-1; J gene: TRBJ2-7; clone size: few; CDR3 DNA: TGCAGTGCTAGAGACCCCGGCGGGAACGAGCAGTACTTC; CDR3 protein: CSARDPGGNEQYF
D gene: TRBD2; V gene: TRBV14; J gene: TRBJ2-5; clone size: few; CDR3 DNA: TGTGCCAGCAGCCCTACTAGCGGGAGCTCTGTGGAGACCCAGTACTTC; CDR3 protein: CASSPTSGSSVETQYF
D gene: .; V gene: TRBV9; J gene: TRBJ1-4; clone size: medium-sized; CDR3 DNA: TGTGCCAGCAGCGTAGGGGAGAGGGCGGGGACTAATGAAAAACTGTTTTTT; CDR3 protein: CASSVGERAGTNEKLFF
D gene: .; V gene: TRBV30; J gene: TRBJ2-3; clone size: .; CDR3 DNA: TGTGCCTGGAGTGCAGCGGGTACGCAGTATTTT; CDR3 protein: CAWSAAGTQYF
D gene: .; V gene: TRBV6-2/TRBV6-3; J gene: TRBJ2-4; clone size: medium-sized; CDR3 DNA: TGTGCCAGCAGAATACGGCAGGGGAAAAACATTCAGTACTTC; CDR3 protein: CASRIRQGKNIQYF
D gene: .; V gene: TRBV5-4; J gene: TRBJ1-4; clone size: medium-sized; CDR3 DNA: TGTGCCAGCAGCAGCTGGACAGACAATGAAAAACTGTTTTTT; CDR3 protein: CASSSWTDNEKLFF
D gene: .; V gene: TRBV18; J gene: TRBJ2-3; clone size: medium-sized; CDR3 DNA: TGTGCCAGCTCCCCTAGCACAGATACGCAGTATTTT; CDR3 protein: CASSPSTDTQYF
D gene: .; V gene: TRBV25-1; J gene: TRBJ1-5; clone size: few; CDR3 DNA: TGTGCCAGCAGCCTCGCGGGGGATCAGCCCCAGCATTTT; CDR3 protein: CASSLAGDQPQHF
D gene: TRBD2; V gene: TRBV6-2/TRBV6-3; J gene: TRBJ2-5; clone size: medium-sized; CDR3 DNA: TGTGCCAGCAGTCCCGGACTAGCGGGAGGAGAGACCCAGTACTTC; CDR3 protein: CASSPGLAGGETQYF
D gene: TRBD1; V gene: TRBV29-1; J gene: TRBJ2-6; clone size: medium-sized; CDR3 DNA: TGCAGCGTTGATACTCCCGGGACAGGGTTCACTGGGGCCAACGTCCTGACTTTC; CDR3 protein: CSVDTPGTGFTGANVLTF
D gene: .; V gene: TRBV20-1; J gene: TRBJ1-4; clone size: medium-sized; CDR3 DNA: TGCAGTGCGATGGGGACCGATAATGAAAAACTGTTTTTT; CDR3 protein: CSAMGTDNEKLFF
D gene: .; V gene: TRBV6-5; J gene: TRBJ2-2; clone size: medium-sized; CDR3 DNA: TGTGCCAGCAGTTACTTCGCCGGGGAGCTGTTTTTT; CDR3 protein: CASSYFAGELFF
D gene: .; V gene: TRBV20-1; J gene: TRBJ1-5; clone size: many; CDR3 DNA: TGCAGTGGTTCTGGAACCAATCAGCCCCAGCATTTT; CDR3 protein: CSGSGTNQPQHF
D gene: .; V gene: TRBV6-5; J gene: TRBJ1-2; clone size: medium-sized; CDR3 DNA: TGTGCCAGCAGTTACTCGGGGCTAGGGGGGAAGGATGGCTACACCTTC; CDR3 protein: CASSYSGLGGKDGYTF
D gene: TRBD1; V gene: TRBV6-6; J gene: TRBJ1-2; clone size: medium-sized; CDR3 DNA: TGTGCCAGCAGGACGGACAGGGGGCTAAGTTCCTATGGCTACACCTTC; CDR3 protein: CASRTDRGLSSYGYTF
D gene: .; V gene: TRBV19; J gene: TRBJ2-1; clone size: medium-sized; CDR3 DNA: TGTGCCAGTAGTATAGCGGGGAGGCAGTTCTTC; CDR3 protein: CASSIAGRQFF
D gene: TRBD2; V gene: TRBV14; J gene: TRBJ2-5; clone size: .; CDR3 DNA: TGTGCCAGCAGCCAGGGACTACAAGAGACCCAGTACTTC; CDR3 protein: CASSQGLQETQYF
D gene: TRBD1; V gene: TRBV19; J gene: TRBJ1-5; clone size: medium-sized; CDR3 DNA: TGTGCCAGTACCCGACAGGGGCCCGGCCGGCCCCAGCATTTT; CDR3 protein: CASTRQGPGRPQHF
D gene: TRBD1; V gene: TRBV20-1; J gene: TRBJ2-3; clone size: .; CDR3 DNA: TGCAGTGCTAGCTCCGGGACAGGGATCCCTGGCACAGATACGCAGTATTTT; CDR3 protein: CSASSGTGIPGTDTQYF
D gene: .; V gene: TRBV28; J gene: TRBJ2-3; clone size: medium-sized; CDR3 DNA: TGTGCCAGCAGTTTGGCAGGGAGGTCAGATACGCAGTATTTT; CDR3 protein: CASSLAGRSDTQYF
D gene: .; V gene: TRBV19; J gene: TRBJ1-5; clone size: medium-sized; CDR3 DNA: TGTGCCAGTAGGCGCGTCGGGAGCAATCAGCCCCAGCATTTT; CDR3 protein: CASRRVGSNQPQHF
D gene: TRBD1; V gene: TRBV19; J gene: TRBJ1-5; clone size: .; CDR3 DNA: TGTGCCAGTAGTCGGACAGGGGGCGCGGAACAGCCCCAGCATTTT; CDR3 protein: CASSRTGGAEQPQHF
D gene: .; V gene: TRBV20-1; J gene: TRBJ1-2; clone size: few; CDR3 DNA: TGCAGTGCTAGCTGGGGGCCTGGCTACACCTTC; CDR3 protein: CSASWGPGYTF
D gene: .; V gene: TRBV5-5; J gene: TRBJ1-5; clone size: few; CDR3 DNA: TGTGCCAGCAGCTTCTCAGGTGGGGATTTTCAGCCCCAGCATTTT; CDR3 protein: CASSFSGGDFQPQHF
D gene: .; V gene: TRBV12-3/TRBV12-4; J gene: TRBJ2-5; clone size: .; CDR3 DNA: TGTGCCAGCGGGGGGAGGTACCAAGAGACCCAGTACTTC; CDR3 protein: CASGGRYQETQYF
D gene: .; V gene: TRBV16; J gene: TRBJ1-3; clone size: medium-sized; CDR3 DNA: TGTGCCAGCAGCCATCGGGGGTCTGGAAACACCATATATTTT; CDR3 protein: CASSHRGSGNTIYF
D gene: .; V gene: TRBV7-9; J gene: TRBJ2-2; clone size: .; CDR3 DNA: TGTGCCAGCAGCCCCCTCTCCGGGGAGCTGTTTTTT; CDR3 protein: CASSPLSGELFF
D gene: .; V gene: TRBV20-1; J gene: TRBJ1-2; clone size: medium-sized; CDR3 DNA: TGCAGTGCTAGACAGGGATGGGATGGCTACACCTTC; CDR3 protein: CSARQGWDGYTF
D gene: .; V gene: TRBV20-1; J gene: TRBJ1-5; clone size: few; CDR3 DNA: TGCAGTGTTACCTCAGGGGTCCTAAATCAGCCCCAGCATTTT; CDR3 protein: CSVTSGVLNQPQHF
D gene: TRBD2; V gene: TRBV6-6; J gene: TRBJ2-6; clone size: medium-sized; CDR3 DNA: TGTGCCATCCGGGGGGGCGGCTCTGGGGCCAACGTCCTGACTTTC; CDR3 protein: CAIRGGGSGANVLTF
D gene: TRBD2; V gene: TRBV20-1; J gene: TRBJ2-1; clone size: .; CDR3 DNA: TGCAGTGCTAGAGGCAGCGGCGGGGGGCTCAGCTCCTACAATGAGCAGTTCTTC; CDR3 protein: CSARGSGGGLSSYNEQFF
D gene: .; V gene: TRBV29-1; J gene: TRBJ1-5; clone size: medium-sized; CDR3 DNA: TGCAGCGTTGCCCCTGTCCCCAATCAGCCCCAGCATTTT; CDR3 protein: CSVAPVPNQPQHF
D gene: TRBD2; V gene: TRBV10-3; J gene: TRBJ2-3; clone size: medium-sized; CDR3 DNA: TGTGCCACCACCTCGCCTAGCGGGAGGTCAGATACGCAGTATTTT; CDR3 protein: CATTSPSGRSDTQYF
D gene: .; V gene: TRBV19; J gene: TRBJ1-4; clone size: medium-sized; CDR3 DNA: TGTGCCAGCGGTCAAGGTCGGGAAAAACTGTTTTTT; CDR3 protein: CASGQGREKLFF
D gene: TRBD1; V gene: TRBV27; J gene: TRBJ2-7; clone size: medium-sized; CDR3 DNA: TGTGCCAGCAGTTCGAACAGGGGGCGCATCAACCGTCTCGTTGCCTACGAGCAGTACTTC; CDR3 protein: CASSSNRGRINRLVAYEQYF
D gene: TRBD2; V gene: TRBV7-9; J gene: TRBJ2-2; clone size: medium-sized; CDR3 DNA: TGTGCCAGCAGCGCCCTAGCGGTAGACACCGGGGAGCTGTTTTTT; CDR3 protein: CASSALAVDTGELFF
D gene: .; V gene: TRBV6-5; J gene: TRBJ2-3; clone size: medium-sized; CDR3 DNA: TGTGCCAGCAGTTGGGGCCAGAGCACAGATACGCAGTATTTT; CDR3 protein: CASSWGQSTDTQYF
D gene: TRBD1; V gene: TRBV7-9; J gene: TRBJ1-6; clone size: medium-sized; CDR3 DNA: TGTGCCAGCAGCCCGGGACAGCCGAGCTCCTATAATTCACCCCTCCACTTT; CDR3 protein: CASSPGQPSSYNSPLHF
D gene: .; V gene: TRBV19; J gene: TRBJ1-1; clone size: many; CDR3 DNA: TGTGCCAGTAGTAGGGGGACTTGGTTGAACACTGAAGCTTTCTTT; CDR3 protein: CASSRGTWLNTEAFF
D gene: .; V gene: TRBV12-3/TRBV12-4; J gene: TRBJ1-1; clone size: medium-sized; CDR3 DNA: TGTGCCAGCAGTTTCGCGGTTGCTGAAGCTTTCTTT; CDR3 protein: CASSFAVAEAFF
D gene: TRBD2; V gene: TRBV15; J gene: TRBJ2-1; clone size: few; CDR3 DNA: TGTGCCACCAGCAGTAGTCTAGCGGGGGGGTGGAATGAGCAGTTCTTC; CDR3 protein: CATSSSLAGGWNEQFF
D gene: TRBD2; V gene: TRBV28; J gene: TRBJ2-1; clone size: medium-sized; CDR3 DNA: TGTGCCAGCAGTTTCTCTAGCGGGGGAAACAATGAGCAGTTCTTC; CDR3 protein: CASSFSSGGNNEQFF
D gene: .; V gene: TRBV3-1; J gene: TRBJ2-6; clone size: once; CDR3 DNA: TGTGCCGGCAGCCATGTAATCTCTGGGGCCAACGTCCTGACTTTC; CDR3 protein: CAGSHVISGANVLTF
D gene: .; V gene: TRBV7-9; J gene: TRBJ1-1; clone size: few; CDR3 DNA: TGTGCCAGCAGCTTAGCCCCGGGACACGCAAACACTGAAGCTTTCTTT; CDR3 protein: CASSLAPGHANTEAFF
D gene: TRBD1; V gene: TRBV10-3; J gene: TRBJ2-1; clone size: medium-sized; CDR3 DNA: TGTGCCATCAGTGAGTCAGGGGACAGGGTTTACAATGAGCAGTTCTTC; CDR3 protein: CAISESGDRVYNEQFF
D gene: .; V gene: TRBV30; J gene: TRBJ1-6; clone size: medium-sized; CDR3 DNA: TGTGCCTGGTCCCAGGGCGGGAATTCACCCCTCCACTTT; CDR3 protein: CAWSQGGNSPLHF
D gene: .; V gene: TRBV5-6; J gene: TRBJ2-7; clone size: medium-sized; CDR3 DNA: TGTGCCAGCAGCTTGGGTGACGGGAACTACGAGCAGTACTTC; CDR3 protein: CASSLGDGNYEQYF